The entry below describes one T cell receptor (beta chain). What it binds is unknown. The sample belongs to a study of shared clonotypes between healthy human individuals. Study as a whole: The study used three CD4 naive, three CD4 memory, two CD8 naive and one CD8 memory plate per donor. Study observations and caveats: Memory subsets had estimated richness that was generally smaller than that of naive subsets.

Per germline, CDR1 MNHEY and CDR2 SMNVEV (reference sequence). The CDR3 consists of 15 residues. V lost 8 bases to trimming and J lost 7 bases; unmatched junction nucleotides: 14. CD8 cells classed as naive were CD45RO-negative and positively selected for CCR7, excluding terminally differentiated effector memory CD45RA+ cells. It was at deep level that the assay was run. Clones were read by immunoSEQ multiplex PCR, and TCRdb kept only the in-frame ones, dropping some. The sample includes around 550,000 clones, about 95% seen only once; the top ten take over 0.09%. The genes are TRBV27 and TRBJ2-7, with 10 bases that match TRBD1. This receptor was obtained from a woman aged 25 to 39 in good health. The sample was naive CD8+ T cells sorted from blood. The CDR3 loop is CASGRGGQGFEEQYF. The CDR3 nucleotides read TGTGCCAGCGGGAGGGGGGGACAGGGGTTTGAAGAGCAGTACTTC.